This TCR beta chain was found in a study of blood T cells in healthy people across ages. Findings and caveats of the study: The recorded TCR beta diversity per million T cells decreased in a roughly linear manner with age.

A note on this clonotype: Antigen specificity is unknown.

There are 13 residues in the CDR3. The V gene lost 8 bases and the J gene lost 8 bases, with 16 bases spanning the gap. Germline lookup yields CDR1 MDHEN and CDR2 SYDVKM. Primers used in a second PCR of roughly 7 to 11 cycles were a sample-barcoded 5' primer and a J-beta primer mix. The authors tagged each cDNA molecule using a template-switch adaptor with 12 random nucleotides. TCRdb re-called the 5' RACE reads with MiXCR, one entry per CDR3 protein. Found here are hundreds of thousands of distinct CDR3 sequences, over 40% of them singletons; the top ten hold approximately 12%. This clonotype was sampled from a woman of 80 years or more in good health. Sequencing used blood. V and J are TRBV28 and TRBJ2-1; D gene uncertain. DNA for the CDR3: TGTGCCAGCCGTCTACTCGCCCCCGATGAGCAGTTCTTC. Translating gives CASRLLAPDEQFF.